Following are 10 T cell receptor beta chains from one sample sequenced in a study of T cell clonality in common variable immunodeficiency. Antigen specificity for these receptors is unknown. Sequencing was performed with immunoSEQ multiplex PCR; in TCRdb, only in-frame clones are kept and a portion is missing. This sample comprises roughly 30,000 clones, none seen once only. Notes on the study in general: Fewer deletions and N-nucleotide insertions were reportedly seen in common variable immunodeficiency TCR beta sequences.

The material sequenced was peripheral blood mononuclear cells. These receptors all come from a human donor with common variable immunodeficiency.

This clone was seen a handful of times. The CDR3 end is not reached by the read, which stops 3 residues before it; the germline J gene fills it in. V gene TRBV19 combines with J gene TRBJ1-2; D possibly corresponds to TRBD1 (5 bases). Trimming removed 1 base from V and 7 bases from J, with 16 bases in between. The CDR3 extends over 15 amino acids. Germline V lookup: CDR1 LNHDA, CDR2 SQIVND (reference sequence). Incomplete CDR3 DNA: TGTGCCAGTAGTATAGTTTCTGGCGACAGTCTTGGC. This gives the protein CASSIVSGDSLG. Given in full, the CDR3 is CASSIVSGDSLGYTF.

Remarks on this clone: Sequencing ends 3 residues short of the CDR3 end; the germline J gene provides the rest. V and J are TRBV6-2 or TRBV6-3 and TRBJ2-1; 9 bases are shared with TRBD1. V shed 6 bases, J shed 3 bases, and the junction held 12 bases outside the gene matches. The CDR3 runs 17 residues. Germline CDR1 is MNHEY and CDR2 is SVGEGT. CDR3 residues: CASRHPGQGIFYNEQFF. The sequenced part of the CDR3 DNA is TGTGCCAGCAGACATCCGGGACAGGGAATTTTCTACAATGAG.

About this clone itself: The CDR3 end is not reached by the read, which stops 3 residues before it; the germline J gene fills it in. The rearrangement uses TRBV29-1 and TRBJ1-2, with a tentative D call TRBD1 (5 bases). Trimming removed 4 bases at V and 3 bases at J, with 9 bases between. The CDR3 has 12 amino acids. Germline CDR1 reads SQVTM; CDR2 reads ANQGSEA. The CDR3 DNA, read in part, is TGCAGCGTTGTCGCACAGGACTATGGC. Its protein product is CSVVAQDYG. The whole CDR3 sequence is CSVVAQDYGYTF.

This clone has at least ten counts. The read ends 3 residues early relative to the CDR3; the germline J gene fills the gap. The rearrangement links TRBV6-1 to TRBJ1-2; no firm D call. The germline V and J ends were trimmed by 4 bases and 2 bases, with 11 bases remaining between them. This CDR3 has 14 amino acids. The germline V gene has CDR1 MNHNS and CDR2 SASEGT. The sequenced CDR3 bases are TGTGCCAGCAGTGCTGAGTTGAGGAACTATGGC. It translates to CASSAELRNYG. The full CDR3 sequence reads CASSAELRNYGYTF.

The covered CDR3 bases are TGTGCCTGGGACGCCGGGACAGGGGTATACGAG. Protein: CAWDAGTGVYE. The whole CDR3 sequence is CAWDAGTGVYEQYF. The chain employs TRBV30 and TRBJ2-7; 10 bases match TRBD1. Read sequence stops 3 residues before the CDR3 end, and the germline J gene provides the missing end. There are 14 residues in the CDR3. The V gene's germline CDR1 is GTSNPN and CDR2 SVGIG (reference sequence). J gave up 4 bases and V 5 bases, and 8 bases lay outside the gene matches.

Comment on this clone: The CDR3 end lies 3 residues beyond the end of the read and is filled in from the germline J gene. The genes are TRBV7-2 and TRBJ2-5; D remains ambiguous. The CDR3 runs to 12 residues. Deletions cut 1 base from V and 5 bases from J, with 5 bases between. CDR1 is SGHTA, CDR2 FQGNSA, per germline. CDR3 loop: CASSLDRETQYF. Partial CDR3 DNA: TGTGCCAGCAGCTTAGATCGGGAGACC.

This chain's CDR3 is CASSAGGPNTGELFF. CDR3 DNA, as far as it was read: TGTGCCAGCAGCGCCGGGGGGCCTAACACCGGGGAG. This sequence joins TRBV7-9 and TRBJ2-2; D possibly corresponds to TRBD2 (7 bases). Coverage ceases 3 residues before the CDR3 finishes, and the germline J gene fills in the end. The CDR3 has 15 amino acids. Trimming pared 5 bases from V and 2 bases from J, leaving 12 bases between. In germline, CDR1 is SEHNR, CDR2 FQNEAQ (reference sequence).

As for this clone: From the germline J gene comes the end of the CDR3, since the read stops 3 residues before it. The chain joins TRBV7-2 to TRBJ2-7; no firm D call. The V end lost 4 bases, the J end lost 3 bases, and 7 bases lay between the germline ends. The germline V gene encodes CDR1 SGHTA and CDR2 FQGNSA. The CDR3 has 12 residues. The CDR3 DNA, read in part, is TGTGCCAGCAGCTCCCAAAACTACGAG. It is translated as CASSSQNYE. The full CDR3 sequence reads CASSSQNYEQYF.

This clone was counted at least ten times. The CDR3 end falls 3 residues outside the read, so it is completed with the germline J gene. The V call is TRBV7-2, the J call TRBJ2-7; TRBD2 matches 7 bases. Germline V gives CDR1 SGHTA, CDR2 FQGNSA. This CDR3 region has 14 residues. V gave up 3 bases and J gave up 2 bases; unmatched junction bases: 4. The CDR3 loop reads CASSFSGQTYEQYF. Incomplete CDR3 DNA: TGTGCCAGCAGCTTTAGCGGGCAGACCTACGAG.

On this clone itself: The read gets to within 3 residues of the CDR3 end, and the germline J gene fills in the rest. The chain couples TRBV5-1 to TRBJ1-1, with D possibly TRBD1 on 6 matching bases. Trimming pared 4 bases from V and 6 bases from J, leaving 13 bases between. The CDR3 has 13 residues. Germline V gene lookup returns CDR1 SGHRS and CDR2 YFSETQ. The chain's CDR3 is CASSPTQGSEAFF. The CDR3 DNA, read in part, is TGCGCCAGCAGCCCAACACAGGGCTCTGAA.